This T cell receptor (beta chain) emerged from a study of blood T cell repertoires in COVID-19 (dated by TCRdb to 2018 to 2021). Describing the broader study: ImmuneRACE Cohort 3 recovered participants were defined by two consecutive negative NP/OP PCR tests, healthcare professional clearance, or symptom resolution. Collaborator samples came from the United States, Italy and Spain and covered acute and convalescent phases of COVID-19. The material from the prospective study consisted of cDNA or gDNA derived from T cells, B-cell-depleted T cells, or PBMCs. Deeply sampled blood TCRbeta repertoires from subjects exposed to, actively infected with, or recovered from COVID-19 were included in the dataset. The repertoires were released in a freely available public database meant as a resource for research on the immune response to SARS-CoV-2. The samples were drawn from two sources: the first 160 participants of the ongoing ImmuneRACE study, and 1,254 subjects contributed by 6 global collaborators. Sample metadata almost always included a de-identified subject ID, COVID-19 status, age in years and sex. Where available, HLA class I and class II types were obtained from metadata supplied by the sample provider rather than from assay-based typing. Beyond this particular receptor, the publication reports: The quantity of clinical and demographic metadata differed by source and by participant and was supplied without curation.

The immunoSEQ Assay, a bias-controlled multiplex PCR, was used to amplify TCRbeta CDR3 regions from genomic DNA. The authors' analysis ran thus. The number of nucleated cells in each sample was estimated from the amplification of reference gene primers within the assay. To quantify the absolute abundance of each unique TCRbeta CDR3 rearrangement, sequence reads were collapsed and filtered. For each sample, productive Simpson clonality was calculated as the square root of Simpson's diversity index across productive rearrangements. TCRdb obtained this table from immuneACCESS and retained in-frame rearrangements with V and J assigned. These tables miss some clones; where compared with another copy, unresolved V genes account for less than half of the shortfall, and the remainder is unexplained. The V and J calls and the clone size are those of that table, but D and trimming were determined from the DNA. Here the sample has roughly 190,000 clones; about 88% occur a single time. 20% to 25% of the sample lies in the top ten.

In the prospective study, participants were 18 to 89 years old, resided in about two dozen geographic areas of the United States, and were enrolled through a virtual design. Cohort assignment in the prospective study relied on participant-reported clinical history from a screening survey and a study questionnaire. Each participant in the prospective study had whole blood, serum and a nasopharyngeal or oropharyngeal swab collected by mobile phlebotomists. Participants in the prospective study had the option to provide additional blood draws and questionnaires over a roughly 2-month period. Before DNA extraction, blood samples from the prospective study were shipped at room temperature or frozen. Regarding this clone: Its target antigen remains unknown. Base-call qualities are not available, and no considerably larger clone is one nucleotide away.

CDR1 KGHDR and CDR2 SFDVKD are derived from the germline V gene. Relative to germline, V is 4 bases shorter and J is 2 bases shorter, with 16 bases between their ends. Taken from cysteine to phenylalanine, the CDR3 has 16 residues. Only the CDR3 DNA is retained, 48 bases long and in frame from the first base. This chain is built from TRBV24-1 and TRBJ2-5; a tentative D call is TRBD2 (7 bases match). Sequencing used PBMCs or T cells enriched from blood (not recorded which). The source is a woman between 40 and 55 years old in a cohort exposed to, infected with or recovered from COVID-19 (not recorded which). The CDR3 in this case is CATSDTMGGGQETQYF. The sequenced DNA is TGTGCCACCAGTGACACCATGGGAGGGGGGCAAGAGACCCAGTACTTC.